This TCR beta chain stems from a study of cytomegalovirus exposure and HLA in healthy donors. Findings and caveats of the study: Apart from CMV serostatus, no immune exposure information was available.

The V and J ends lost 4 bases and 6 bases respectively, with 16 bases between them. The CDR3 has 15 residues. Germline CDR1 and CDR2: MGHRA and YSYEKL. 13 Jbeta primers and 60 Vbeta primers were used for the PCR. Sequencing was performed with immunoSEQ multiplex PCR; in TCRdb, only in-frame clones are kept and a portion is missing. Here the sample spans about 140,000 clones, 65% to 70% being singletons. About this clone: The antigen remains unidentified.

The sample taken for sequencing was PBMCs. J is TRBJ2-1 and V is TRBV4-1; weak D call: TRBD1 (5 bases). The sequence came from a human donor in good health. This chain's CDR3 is CASSPTTDSGNEQFF. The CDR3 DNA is TGCGCCAGCAGCCCGACGACAGATTCCGGCAATGAGCAGTTCTTC.